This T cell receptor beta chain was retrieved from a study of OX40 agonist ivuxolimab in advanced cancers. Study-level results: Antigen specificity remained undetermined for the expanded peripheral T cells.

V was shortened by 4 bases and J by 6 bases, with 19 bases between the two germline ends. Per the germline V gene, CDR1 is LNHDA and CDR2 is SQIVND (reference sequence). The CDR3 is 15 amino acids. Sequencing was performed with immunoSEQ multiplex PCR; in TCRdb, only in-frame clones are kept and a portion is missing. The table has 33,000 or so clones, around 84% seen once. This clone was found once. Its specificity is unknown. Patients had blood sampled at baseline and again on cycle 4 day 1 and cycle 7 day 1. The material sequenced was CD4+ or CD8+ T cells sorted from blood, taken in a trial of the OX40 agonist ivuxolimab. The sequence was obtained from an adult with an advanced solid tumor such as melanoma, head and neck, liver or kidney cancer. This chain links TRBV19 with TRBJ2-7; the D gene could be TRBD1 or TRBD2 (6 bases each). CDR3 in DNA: TGTGCCAGTAGTAACGCCGGGACACAGGGAGGCGAGCAGTACTTC. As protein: CASSNAGTQGGEQYF. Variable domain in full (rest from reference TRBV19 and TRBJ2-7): DGGITQSPKYLFRKEGQNVTLSCEQNLNHDAMYWYRQDPGQGLRLIYYSQIVNDFQKGDIAEGYSVSREKKESFPLTVTSAQKNPTAFYLCASSNAGTQGGEQYFGPGTRLTVT.